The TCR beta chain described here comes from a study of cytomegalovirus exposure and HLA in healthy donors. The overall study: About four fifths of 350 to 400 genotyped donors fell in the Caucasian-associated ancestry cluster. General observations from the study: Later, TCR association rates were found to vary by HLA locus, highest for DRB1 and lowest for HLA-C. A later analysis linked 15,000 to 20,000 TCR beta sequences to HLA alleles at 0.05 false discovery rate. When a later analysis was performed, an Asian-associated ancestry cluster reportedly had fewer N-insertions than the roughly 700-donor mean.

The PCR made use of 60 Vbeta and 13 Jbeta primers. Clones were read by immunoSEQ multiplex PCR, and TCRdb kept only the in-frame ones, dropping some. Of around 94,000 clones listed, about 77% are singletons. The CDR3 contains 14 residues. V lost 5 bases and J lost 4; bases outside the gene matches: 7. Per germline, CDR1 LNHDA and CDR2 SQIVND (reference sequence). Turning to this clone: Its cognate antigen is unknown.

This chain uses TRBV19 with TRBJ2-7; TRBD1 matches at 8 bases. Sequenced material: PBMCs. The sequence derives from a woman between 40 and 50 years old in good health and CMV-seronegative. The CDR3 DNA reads TGTGCCAGTAGTCTGACAGGGGACAATTACGAGCAGTACTTC. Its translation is CASSLTGDNYEQYF. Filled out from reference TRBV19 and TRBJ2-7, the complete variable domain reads DGGITQSPKYLFRKEGQNVTLSCEQNLNHDAMYWYRQDPGQGLRLIYYSQIVNDFQKGDIAEGYSVSREKKESFPLTVTSAQKNPTAFYLCASSLTGDNYEQYFGPGTRLTVT.